Presented here are 25 T cell receptor beta chains from one specimen sequenced in a study of T cells in women clearing cervical HPV infection. TCRdb's copy holds only in-frame clones and misses some; the assay was immunoSEQ multiplex PCR. Found here are under 50,000 clones; the top ten clones hold around 4.5%. The sample consisted of blood buffy coat. Every receptor here comes from a woman between 18 and 70 years old with a cervical HPV16 infection that either progressed to CIN3+ or cleared (not recorded which).

With regard to this clone: Read sequence stops 3 residues before the CDR3 end, and the germline J gene provides the missing end. The chain joins TRBV10-3 to TRBJ1-3; D possibly corresponds to TRBD1 (6 bases). CDR3 length: 16 amino acids. CDR1 and CDR2 (germline): ENHRY, SYGVKD. The V gene lost 6 bases and the J gene lost 4 bases, with 19 bases spanning the gap. CDR3 bases read: TGTGCCATCAGCCCGGACAGTTCGTTAGCGGGAAACACC. Its protein is CAISPDSSLAGNT. The entire CDR3 sequence reads CAISPDSSLAGNTIYF.

CDR3 DNA, as far as it was read: TGTGCCAGCAGTGAACAGGGGCGAATCTCTGGAAACACC. Translating gives CASSEQGRISGNT. The CDR3 reads in full as CASSEQGRISGNTIYF. The chain recombines TRBV2 with TRBJ1-3; weak D call: TRBD1 (6 bases). The read ends 3 residues early relative to the CDR3; the germline J gene fills the gap. The V end lost 2 bases, the J end lost 0 bases, and 11 bases lay between the germline ends. CDR3 size: 16 residues. From germline, CDR1 is SNHLY and CDR2 FYNNEI.

Concerning this clone: The CDR3 extends 3 residues past the end of the read, so its final part is completed from the germline J gene. The rearrangement uses TRBV2 and TRBJ2-7; weak D call: TRBD1 (6 bases). In germline, CDR1 is SNHLY, CDR2 FYNNEI. Trimming pared 4 bases from V and 2 bases from J, leaving 12 bases between. The length of the CDR3 is 14 residues. The CDR3 sequence is CASSVKGDTYEQYF. The part of the CDR3 DNA that was read is TGTGCCAGCAGTGTCAAGGGGGATACCTACGAG.

As to this clone: The read finishes 3 residues shy of the CDR3 end, and the germline J gene is used to complete it. The chain couples TRBV2 to TRBJ1-3, with 7 nucleotides matching TRBD1. The CDR3 length is 13 residues. The V segment lost 3 bases and the J segment 6 bases; nucleotides outside the gene matches: 2. Germline V lookup: CDR1 SNHLY, CDR2 FYNNEI. The CDR3 is CASSDRGVNTIYF. The covered CDR3 bases are TGTGCCAGCAGTGACAGGGGGGTAAACACC.

Details on this clone: The read ends 3 residues shy of where the CDR3 ends; the end is completed using the germline J gene. The chain couples TRBV23-1 to TRBJ2-1; D possibly corresponds to TRBD1 (5 bases). TRBV23-1 is noted as an ORF with a role that remains uncertain. The V gene lost 0 bases and the J gene lost 7 bases, with 16 bases spanning the gap. This CDR3 region has 16 residues. Partial CDR3 DNA: TGCGCCAGCAGTCAATCTGTTGATAGGGGAAGGAATGAG. Its translation is CASSQSVDRGRNE. The CDR3 reads in full as CASSQSVDRGRNEQFF.

As regards this clone: The read ends 3 residues shy of where the CDR3 ends; the end is completed using the germline J gene. The chain recombines TRBV7-9 with TRBJ1-4; tentative D call: TRBD1 (5 bases). The germline gives CDR1 SEHNR, CDR2 FQNEAQ (reference sequence). V lost 5 bases and J 1 base, leaving 11 bases between the germline ends. The CDR3 sequence is 15 residues long. CDR3 residues: CASSGGGVTNEKLFF. The CDR3 bases that were read are TGTGCCAGCAGCGGAGGAGGGGTAACTAATGAAAAA. Full variable domain (missing parts from reference TRBV7-9 and TRBJ1-4): DTGVSQNPRHKITKRGQNVTFRCDPISEHNRLYWYRQTLGQGPEFLTYFQNEAQLEKSRLLSDRFSAERPKGSFSTLEIQRTEQGDSAMYLCASSGGGVTNEKLFFGSGTQLSVL.

Notes on this clone: With the read ending 3 residues before the CDR3 end, the germline J gene is used to fill in that end. This chain joins TRBV5-1 and TRBJ1-5; tentative D call: TRBD1 (5 bases). Trimming pared 0 bases from V and 8 bases from J, leaving 6 bases between. The CDR3 has 12 residues. CDR1 is SGHRS and CDR2 is YFSETQ in the germline V gene. Partial CDR3 DNA: TGCGCCAGCAGCTTGGGAGGGGAGCCC. This translates into CASSLGGEP. The whole CDR3 is CASSLGGEPQHF. Variable domain in full (rest from reference TRBV5-1 and TRBJ1-5): KAGVTQTPRYLIKTRGQQVTLSCSPISGHRSVSWYQQTPGQGLQFLFEYFSETQRNKGNFPGRFSGRQFSNSRSEMNVSTLELGDSALYLCASSLGGEPQHFGDGTRLSIL.

On this clone: The read ends 3 residues shy of where the CDR3 ends; the end is completed using the germline J gene. V and J are TRBV11-2 and TRBJ2-2; D perhaps matches TRBD1 (6 bases). Trimming removed 0 bases at V and 4 bases at J, with 9 bases between. CDR1 SGHAT and CDR2 FQNNGV come from the germline V gene. This CDR3 has 15 residues. The chain's CDR3 is CASSLDRQVTGELFF. The part of the CDR3 DNA that was read is TGTGCCAGCAGCTTAGATCGACAGGTCACCGGGGAG.

Details on this clone: The observed sequence ends 3 residues before the CDR3 terminus, with the missing tail filled in from the germline J gene. The gene calls are TRBV7-6 and TRBJ1-5, with D maybe TRBD1 (6 bases). The V and J ends lost 4 bases and 4 bases respectively, with 8 bases between them. The CDR3 runs 13 residues. Germline loops: CDR1 SGHVS, CDR2 FNYEAQ. The CDR3 region is CASSSDSNQPQHF. The CDR3 DNA, read in part, is TGTGCCAGCAGCTCGGACAGTAATCAGCCC. Combining the CDR3 with reference TRBV7-6 and TRBJ1-5 gives the whole variable domain GAGVSQSPRYKVTKRGQDVALRCDPISGHVSLYWYRQALGQGPEFLTYFNYEAQQDKSGLPNDRFSAERPEGSISTLTIQRTEQRDSAMYRCASSSDSNQPQHFGDGTRLSIL.

In regard to this clone: The observed sequence ends 3 residues before the CDR3 terminus, with the missing tail filled in from the germline J gene. This chain connects TRBV20-1 to TRBJ1-1; D unresolved. CDR1 DFQATT and CDR2 SNEGSKA come from the germline V gene (reference sequence). V was shortened by 0 bases and J by 1 base, with 12 bases between the two germline ends. The CDR3 runs to 15 residues. The part of the CDR3 DNA that was read is TGCAGTGCTAGAGATCAAGCGGGCAGGAACACTGAA. This translates into CSARDQAGRNTE. The full CDR3 sequence reads CSARDQAGRNTEAFF.

The covered CDR3 bases are TGTGCCAGCAGTTTAGTAGGGGGCACAGATACG. This gives the protein CASSLVGGTDT. Given in full, the CDR3 is CASSLVGGTDTQYF. The chain combines TRBV28 with TRBJ2-3; D might be TRBD1 (5 bases). The sequence runs out 3 residues before the end of the CDR3; the remainder is reconstructed from the germline J gene. In germline, CDR1 is MDHEN, CDR2 SYDVKM. The V end was cut by 2 bases, the J end by 1 base, with 7 bases between. The CDR3 runs 14 residues. Full variable domain (missing parts from reference TRBV28 and TRBJ2-3): DVKVTQSSRYLVKRTGEKVFLECVQDMDHENMFWYRQDPGLGLRLIYFSYDVKMKEKGDIPEGYSVSREKKERFSLILESASTNQTSMYLCASSLVGGTDTQYFGPGTRLTVL.

About this clone: Read coverage stops 3 residues before the CDR3 terminus; the germline J gene supplies the remainder. The chain recombines TRBV5-1 with TRBJ2-5; D may be TRBD1 (6 bases). Germline V CDR1 and CDR2: SGHRS, YFSETQ. With 0 bases removed from V and 5 bases from J, the gap between germline ends came to 14 bases. The CDR3 spans 15 residues. CDR3 bases read: TGCGCCAGCAGCTTGGCCGGGTCCAGGGGCGAGACC. This gives the protein CASSLAGSRGET. The whole CDR3 region reads CASSLAGSRGETQYF.

The CDR3: CSASEAVTGYGYTF. The CDR3 DNA, read in part, is TGCAGTGCCTCTGAGGCGGTCACGGGGTATGGC. The J gene is TRBJ1-2, the V gene TRBV20-1, with D unclear. Read data end 3 residues before the CDR3 end; the end is taken from the germline J gene. V lost 6 bases, J lost 5 bases, and 19 bases lay in between. CDR1 and CDR2 from the germline V gene are DFQATT and SNEGSKA (reference sequence). The CDR3 length is 14 residues.

In the case of this clone: The DNA ends 3 residues before the CDR3 does, and the rest of the CDR3 is filled in from the germline J gene. V usage is TRBV10-3 and J usage is TRBJ2-7, with 7 bases aligning to TRBD1. J gave up 2 bases and V 6 bases, and 10 bases lay outside the gene matches. The CDR3 length is 15 residues. Germline V CDR1 and CDR2: ENHRY, SYGVKD. This CDR3 is CAIRERDSITYEQYF. The part of the CDR3 DNA that was read is TGTGCCATCAGGGAACGGGACAGTATAACCTACGAG.

Points on this clone: The read gets to within 3 residues of the CDR3 end, and the germline J gene fills in the rest. This rearrangement joins TRBV5-1 to TRBJ1-3; possible D gene TRBD1, 6 bases. The V and J ends lost 3 bases and 0 bases respectively, with 13 bases between them. CDR1 and CDR2 from the germline V gene are SGHRS and YFSETQ. The CDR3 loop spans 16 amino acids. Incomplete CDR3 DNA: TGCGCCAGCAGCTATGGACAGTTCCTCTCTGGAAACACC. Translation gives CASSYGQFLSGNT. From start to end, the CDR3 is CASSYGQFLSGNTIYF.

With respect to this clone: The read comes to an end 3 residues before the CDR3 does, leaving the germline J gene to fill in the end. The gene calls are TRBV12-3 or TRBV12-4 and TRBJ2-5; D remains unclear. The CDR3 has 11 amino acids. V was clipped by 2 bases and J by 5 bases, with 3 bases between them. CDR3 protein: CASSLRETQYF. CDR3 bases read: TGTGCCAGCAGTTTAAGGGAGACC.

Details on this clone: The CDR3 extends 3 residues past the end of the read, so its final part is completed from the germline J gene. The chain is built from TRBV5-8 and TRBJ1-1; weak D call: TRBD1 (5 bases). This CDR3 contains 14 residues. Germline-derived CDR1 and CDR2 are SGHTS and YDEGEE. Trimming removed 0 bases at V and 5 bases at J, with 11 bases between. Incomplete CDR3 DNA: TGTGCCAGCAGCTTGGGGACAATCGGGACTGAA. It translates to CASSLGTIGTE. The whole CDR3 sequence reads CASSLGTIGTEAFF. Filled out from reference TRBV5-8 and TRBJ1-1, the complete variable domain reads EAGVTQSPTHLIKTRGQQATLRCSPISGHTSVYWYQQALGLGLQFLLWYDEGEERNRGNFPPRFSGRQFPNYSSELNVNALELEDSALYLCASSLGTIGTEAFFGQGTRLTVV.

As regards this clone: The CDR3 end falls 3 residues outside the read, so it is completed with the germline J gene. This sequence joins TRBV5-1 and TRBJ1-2; D gene uncertain. Germline CDR1 and CDR2: SGHRS and YFSETQ. This CDR3 comprises 13 residues. The V and J ends lost 2 bases and 1 base respectively, with 6 bases between them. The CDR3 bases that were read are TGCGCCAGCAGCTTCGAGGGTAACTATGGC. It translates to CASSFEGNYG. The full CDR3 reads CASSFEGNYGYTF.

This CDR3 is CSARDGGQVTSGNTIYF. CDR3 DNA, as far as it was read: TGCAGTGCTAGAGATGGGGGACAGGTTACTTCTGGAAACACC. The V gene is TRBV20-1, the J gene TRBJ1-3; 8 nucleotides agree with TRBD1. The read is 3 residues too short to cover the CDR3 end, so that end is filled in from the germline J gene. The CDR3 has 17 amino acids. The V segment lost 0 bases and the J segment 1 base; nucleotides outside the gene matches: 8. Per the germline V gene, CDR1 is DFQATT and CDR2 is SNEGSKA (reference sequence).

About this clone itself: Read coverage stops 3 residues before the CDR3 terminus; the germline J gene supplies the remainder. The V gene is TRBV29-1, the J gene TRBJ1-2; 7 bases map to TRBD1. V shed 6 bases and J 0 bases; nucleotides not matched to a gene: 10. The CDR3 extends over 15 amino acids. Germline loops: CDR1 SQVTM, CDR2 ANQGSEA. The CDR3 sequence: CSVAPRGQTNYGYTF. The sequenced CDR3 bases are TGCAGCGTCGCCCCTAGGGGACAGACTAACTATGGC.

Comment on this clone: The read is 3 residues too short to cover the CDR3 end, so that end is filled in from the germline J gene. This chain uses TRBV18 with TRBJ2-1; 8 positions agree with TRBD2. Germline V CDR1 and CDR2: KGHSH, LQKENI. V trimming: 0 bases; J trimming: 3 bases; junction bases outside the gene matches: 16. The CDR3 runs 20 residues. The chain's CDR3 is CASSPPPQRGTTTSYNEQFF. The CDR3 DNA, read in part, is TGTGCCAGCTCACCACCCCCTCAGCGGGGGACCACCACGAGCTACAATGAG.

A remark on this clone: Compared with germline, one end of the junction differs, possibly owing to a read error. CDR3: CARSSSTVSYEQYF. The CDR3 DNA, read in part, is TGTGCCAGAAGCTCCTCGACAGTCTCCTACGAG. The chain uses TRBV11-2 and TRBJ2-7; TRBD1 is a possible D gene (5 bases). The read falls 3 residues short of the CDR3 end, and the missing part is taken from the germline J gene. The CDR3 is made up of 14 amino acids. Germline V lookup: CDR1 SGHAT, CDR2 FQNNGV.

Comments on this clone: The read finishes 3 residues shy of the CDR3 end, and the germline J gene is used to complete it. The chain has TRBV2 and TRBJ1-2; 11 bases map to TRBD1. CDR1 and CDR2 from the germline V gene are SNHLY and FYNNEI. There are 14 residues in the CDR3. With V trimmed by 5 bases and J by 3 bases, 2 bases remained unmatched. The sequenced CDR3 bases are TGTGCCAGCAGTTGGACAGGGGGCGACTATGGC. Amino acids: CASSWTGGDYG. The complete CDR3 reads CASSWTGGDYGYTF.

With respect to this clone: Read sequence stops 3 residues before the CDR3 end, and the germline J gene provides the missing end. V is TRBV19 and J is TRBJ1-1; D possibly corresponds to TRBD1 (6 bases). The germline V and J ends were trimmed by 1 base and 6 bases, with 18 bases remaining between them. The length of the CDR3 is 16 residues. CDR1 and CDR2 from the germline V gene are LNHDA and SQIVND (reference sequence). The CDR3 sequence: CASSIVQRPQGPEAFF. Partial CDR3 DNA: TGTGCCAGTAGTATAGTCCAAAGGCCACAGGGTCCTGAA. Drawing the rest from reference TRBV19 and TRBJ1-1, the complete variable domain is DGGITQSPKYLFRKEGQNVTLSCEQNLNHDAMYWYRQDPGQGLRLIYYSQIVNDFQKGDIAEGYSVSREKKESFPLTVTSAQKNPTAFYLCASSIVQRPQGPEAFFGQGTRLTVV.

A remark on this clone: The read finishes 3 residues shy of the CDR3 end, and the germline J gene is used to complete it. V is TRBV19 and J is TRBJ1-6; D not resolved. V lost 3 bases to trimming and J lost 7 bases, with 4 bases between them. CDR1 LNHDA and CDR2 SQIVND come from the germline V gene (reference sequence). There are 12 residues in the CDR3. CDR3 DNA, as far as it was read: TGTGCCAGTAGTATCCGGAATTCACCC. It is translated as CASSIRNSP. The full CDR3 protein is CASSIRNSPLHF.